Below, 29 T cell receptor beta chains from the same sample are listed, as sequenced in a study of regulatory T cells in long-lasting Graves disease. The sample's time point: newly diagnosed GD, antithyroid drugs for less than 3 months. The TCR library was made from RNA extracted from PBMCs. Libraries of TCR beta came from iRepertoire HTBI primers plus Arm-PCR of CDR3 regions. TCRdb called the multiplex PCR reads again in MiXCR, with one record for every CDR3 protein. The sample contains hundreds of thousands of distinct CDR3 sequences, approximately 15% of which appear only once. The sample was also reused in another study, on T cells in Graves' hyperthyroidism and ophthalmopathy.

This material consisted of peripheral blood mononuclear cells (PBMCs), taken at new diagnosis, from a patient treated with antithyroid drugs. The origin of the receptors is a woman aged 25 to 39 with Graves disease.

This clonotype showed up many times. The gene calls are TRBV7-2 and TRBJ2-3, with 11 bases lining up with TRBD2. CDR1 and CDR2 from the germline V gene are SGHTA and FQGNSA. The CDR3 spans 16 residues. V lost 6 bases and J lost 6; bases outside the gene matches: 11. The CDR3 sequence is CASREELAGEADTQYF. In DNA, the CDR3 is TGTGCCAGCAGGGAGGAACTAGCGGGAGAAGCCGATACGCAGTATTTT.

This chain links TRBV6-5 with TRBJ2-7; TRBD1 aligns across 9 bases. The CDR3 runs to 14 residues. V shed 4 bases and J 6 bases; nucleotides not matched to a gene: 7. CDR1 and CDR2 (germline): MNHEY, SVGAGI. For the CDR3, the DNA is TGTGCCAGCAGTTCCACCGGGACAGGGCGCGAGCAGTACTTC. This codes for CASSSTGTGREQYF.

A remark on this clonotype: A much bigger clone sits one base away, suggesting this may be a read error. Lacking the conserved final phenylalanine or tryptophan, this CDR3 likely reflects a read error. V is TRBV12-3 or TRBV12-4 and J is TRBJ2-7, with TRBD2 identical over 8 bases. The CDR3 has 14 amino acids. With 3 bases clipped from V and 4 bases from J, the junction kept 5 bases outside the gene matches. CDR3 loop: CASSFLREGYEQYL. CDR3 bases: TGTGCCAGCAGTTTTCTACGGGAGGGGTACGAGCAGTACCTC.

This clonotype showed up many times. The chain employs TRBV19 and TRBJ1-5; D gene uncertain. The V end lost 6 bases, the J end lost 0 bases, and 15 bases lay between the germline ends. The germline V gene encodes CDR1 LNHDA and CDR2 SQIVND (reference sequence). The CDR3 extends over 16 amino acids. CDR3 sequence reads: CASSPRAVYSNQPQHF. DNA of the CDR3: TGTGCCAGTAGCCCAAGGGCGGTGTATAGCAATCAGCCCCAGCATTTT. The whole variable domain, remainder taken from reference TRBV19 and TRBJ1-5, is DGGITQSPKYLFRKEGQNVTLSCEQNLNHDAMYWYRQDPGQGLRLIYYSQIVNDFQKGDIAEGYSVSREKKESFPLTVTSAQKNPTAFYLCASSPRAVYSNQPQHFGDGTRLSIL.

There are many counts of this clonotype. The chain joins TRBV12-3 or TRBV12-4 to TRBJ2-7; 10 bases fit TRBD2. This CDR3 is built from 16 residues. V shed 0 bases and J 9 bases; nucleotides not matched to a gene: 11. The CDR3 DNA is TGTGCCAGCAGTTTAGCAAGTGGGCTAGCGGGAGCCGGGCAGTACTTC. Its translation is CASSLASGLAGAGQYF.

About this clonotype itself: This may be a read error: a much more frequent sequence differs by one nucleotide. The chain is built from TRBV11-2 and TRBJ2-4, with 11 positions matching TRBD1. This CDR3 region has 14 residues. The trim removed 4 bases at V and 9 bases at J, leaving 5 bases unmatched. CDR1 and CDR2 (germline): SGHAT, FQNNGV. This chain's CDR3 is CASSSGQGAGIQYF. The CDR3 DNA reads as TGTGCCAGCAGCTCCGGACAGGGGGCGGGCATTCAGTACTTC. Drawing the rest from reference TRBV11-2 and TRBJ2-4, the complete variable domain is EAGVAQSPRYKIIEKRQSVAFWCNPISGHATLYWYQQILGQGPKLLIQFQNNGVVDDSQLPKDRFSAERLKGVDSTLKIQPAKLEDSAVYLCASSSGQGAGIQYFGAGTRLSVL.

This clonotype was counted at least ten times. This chain connects TRBV6-1 to TRBJ1-2, with TRBD1 identical over 9 bases. Germline V CDR1 and CDR2: MNHNS, SASEGT. V shed 6 bases and J 3 bases; nucleotides not matched to a gene: 11. This CDR3 contains 16 residues. This CDR3 is CASRRAIQGADYGYTF. The CDR3 DNA reads TGTGCCAGCAGGAGAGCCATACAGGGGGCCGACTATGGCTACACCTTC.

There are many counts of this clonotype. The CDR3 protein is CASSDRNEGVEKLFF. For the CDR3, the DNA is TGTGCCAGCAGTGACAGGAACGAGGGTGTTGAAAAACTGTTTTTT. The V gene is TRBV2, the J gene TRBJ1-4; D is unresolved. V was cut by 3 bases and J by 7 bases, with 15 bases left in between. This CDR3 has 15 residues. Germline V gives CDR1 SNHLY, CDR2 FYNNEI.

This clonotype has ten or more counts. This sequence joins TRBV12-3 or TRBV12-4 and TRBJ2-6; D unclear. Between the trimmed V and J ends, which lost 2 bases and 1 base, there was a span of 6 bases. CDR3 length: 15 amino acids. DNA for the CDR3: TGTGCCAGCAGTTTATTTGGGTCTGGGGCCAACGTCCTGACTTTC. It yields the protein CASSLFGSGANVLTF.

This clonotype was seen more than once but under ten times. The chain is built from TRBV29-1 and TRBJ2-5; D may correspond to TRBD1 or TRBD2 (5 bases each). Germline CDR1 reads SQVTM; CDR2 reads ANQGSEA. This CDR3 has 11 amino acids. V dropped 4 bases and J dropped 3 bases, with 6 bases sitting between them. The CDR3 sequence is CSVGGKETQYF. The CDR3, as DNA: TGCAGCGTTGGGGGGAAAGAGACCCAGTACTTC.

The V call is TRBV13, the J call TRBJ2-7, with D possibly TRBD1 on 6 matching bases. The CDR3 consists of 14 residues. Germline V gene lookup returns CDR1 PRHDT and CDR2 FYEKMQ (reference sequence). Trimming cost V 3 bases and J 6 bases, with 15 bases left between them. The CDR3: CASSLPQGQSEQYF. The CDR3 DNA follows: TGTGCCAGCAGCTTGCCACAGGGCCAAAGCGAGCAGTACTTC.

This clonotype came up a few times. This chain uses TRBV9 with TRBJ2-4, with D tentatively TRBD1 or TRBD2 (5 bases each). CDR3 length: 13 amino acids. V was clipped by 4 bases and J by 8 bases, with 13 bases between them. Germline CDR1 SGDLS, CDR2 YYNGEE. This chain's CDR3 is CASSPGPMDIQYF. The DNA of the CDR3 is TGTGCCAGCAGCCCGGGACCCATGGACATTCAGTACTTC.

This clonotype occurred many times. The chain recombines TRBV20-1 with TRBJ2-7; D remains unclear. From germline, CDR1 is DFQATT and CDR2 SNEGSKA (reference sequence). V lost 5 bases, J lost 5 bases, and 22 bases lay in between. The CDR3 sequence is 15 residues long. CDR3 nucleotide sequence: TGCAGTGCTCCGATAGGGCAGAAACTTAAAGACGAGCAGTACTTC. Its protein is CSAPIGQKLKDEQYF.

This clonotype was seen a few times. One end of the junction does not line up with germline, which may come from a read error. The chain employs TRBV15 and TRBJ1-4; D not resolved. The germline V gene encodes CDR1 LNHNV and CDR2 YYDKDF (reference sequence). The CDR3 spans 11 residues. The CDR3 DNA reads as TGTGCCACCAGCAGAGATGGTTCCGTGGAGTTT. Translation gives CATSRDGSVEF.

This clonotype showed up just a few times. The chain combines TRBV19 with TRBJ1-2; D is possibly TRBD1 (5 bases). The CDR3 spans 15 residues. V lost 4 bases, J lost 4 bases, and 16 bases lay in between. CDR1 and CDR2 (germline): LNHDA, SQIVND (reference sequence). For the CDR3, the DNA is TGTGCCAGTAGTAGCACCAAGGACAACCGCTATGGCTACACCTTC. Amino acid sequence: CASSSTKDNRYGYTF.

This clonotype was detected a few times. This sequence joins TRBV7-9 and TRBJ1-4; 8 positions match TRBD1. V lost 1 base, J lost 5 bases, and 3 bases stayed unmatched. Per the germline V gene, CDR1 is SEHNR and CDR2 is FQNEAQ (reference sequence). The CDR3 extends over 15 amino acids. This CDR3 reads CASSLVTGGNEKLFF. CDR3 in DNA: TGTGCCAGCAGCTTAGTAACAGGGGGGAATGAAAAACTGTTTTTT. Full variable domain (outside the CDR3, taken from reference TRBV7-9 and TRBJ1-4): DTGVSQNPRHKITKRGQNVTFRCDPISEHNRLYWYRQTLGQGPEFLTYFQNEAQLEKSRLLSDRFSAERPKGSFSTLEIQRTEQGDSAMYLCASSLVTGGNEKLFFGSGTQLSVL.

The chain couples TRBV7-2 to TRBJ2-1; TRBD2 agrees at 9 bases. The junction had 5 bases not matched to a gene; V was cut back by 5 bases and J by 3 bases. The CDR3 loop spans 15 amino acids. The V gene's germline CDR1 is SGHTA and CDR2 FQGNSA. The CDR3 loop reads CASSPSGRLYNEQFF. The CDR3 DNA sequence: TGTGCCAGCAGCCCCAGCGGGAGGCTCTACAATGAGCAGTTCTTC.

In this sample, this clonotype turned up many times. The rearrangement uses TRBV6-1 and TRBJ1-5; D possibly corresponds to TRBD1 (6 bases). The CDR3 sequence is 15 residues long. Looked up from germline, CDR1 is MNHNS and CDR2 is SASEGT. V lost 4 bases to trimming and J lost 5 bases, with 15 bases between them. The CDR3 loop is CASSASTGIYQPQHF. The CDR3 region has the DNA TGTGCCAGCAGTGCGAGTACAGGGATTTATCAGCCCCAGCATTTT.

The chain employs TRBV5-6 and TRBJ1-5, with D possibly matching TRBD1 (5 bases). With 2 bases removed from V and 0 bases from J, the gap between germline ends came to 12 bases. CDR3 length: 16 amino acids. CDR1 is SGHDT and CDR2 is YYEEEE in the germline V gene. The CDR3 protein is CASSFGRGYSNQPQHF. CDR3 nucleotides: TGTGCCAGCAGCTTCGGACGGGGGTATAGCAATCAGCCCCAGCATTTT.

This clonotype has a count of ten or more. This sequence joins TRBV6-9 and TRBJ1-1; D gene uncertain. V was pared by 4 bases and J by 3 bases, with 27 bases between. The CDR3 has 19 residues. Germline CDR1 reads MNHGY; CDR2 reads SVAAGI. CDR3 in amino acids: CASSLEGGRSDRLYTEAFF. Written as DNA, the CDR3 is TGTGCCAGCAGTTTGGAGGGCGGCAGAAGTGACCGGCTATACACTGAAGCTTTCTTT.

This clonotype was detected many times. The rearrangement joins TRBV5-1 to TRBJ2-2; no clear D gene. Between the trimmed V and J ends, which lost 0 bases and 0 bases, there was a span of 6 bases. The CDR3 totals 15 residues. Germline V CDR1 and CDR2: SGHRS, YFSETQ. DNA of the CDR3: TGCGCCAGCAGCTTGGCACGGGCGAACACCGGGGAGCTGTTTTTT. Its protein product is CASSLARANTGELFF.

This clonotype was seen a handful of times. V is TRBV18 and J is TRBJ1-1, with D possibly being TRBD1 (6 bases). The CDR3 runs 15 residues. V was shortened by 1 base and J by 10 bases, with 19 bases between the two germline ends. Germline CDR1 and CDR2: KGHSH and LQKENI. CDR3 nucleotide sequence: TGTGCCAGCTCACCACTGGGAGGGGGTTTTTCTCCAGCTTTCTTT. Protein: CASSPLGGGFSPAFF.

This clonotype was seen many times. The J gene is TRBJ1-5, the V gene TRBV5-5; no clear D. The ends were cut back, 4 bases at V and 4 bases at J, with 18 bases in the middle. CDR1 is SGHKS, CDR2 YYEKEE, per germline (reference sequence). This CDR3 spans 16 amino acids. CDR3 loop: CASSNIGSALNQPQHF. CDR3 DNA: TGTGCCAGCAGCAATATTGGCTCGGCCCTAAATCAGCCCCAGCATTTT. The whole variable domain, filled in from reference TRBV5-5 and TRBJ1-5, reads DAGVTQSPTHLIKTRGQQVTLRCSPISGHKSVSWYQQVLGQGPQFIFQYYEKEERGRGNFPDRFSARQFPNYSSELNVNALLLGDSALYLCASSNIGSALNQPQHFGDGTRLSIL.

This clonotype was counted at least ten times. V and J are TRBV28 and TRBJ1-5; TRBD1 matches 7 bases. V lost 6 bases, J lost 5 bases, and 10 bases stayed unmatched. Per germline, CDR1 MDHEN and CDR2 SYDVKM. CDR3 length: 15 residues. CDR3 loop: CASSPPGGGDQPQHF. CDR3 DNA sequence: TGTGCCAGCAGCCCCCCAGGGGGGGGCGATCAGCCCCAGCATTTT.

This clonotype was found a few times. The V call is TRBV20-1, the J call TRBJ2-1; D unresolved. Germline loops: CDR1 DFQATT, CDR2 SNEGSKA (reference sequence). The CDR3 is made up of 12 amino acids. V was clipped by 6 bases and J by 6 bases, with 12 bases between them. CDR3 coding DNA: TGCAGTGCGAGACCTAGTTTCAATGAGCAGTTCTTC. It encodes CSARPSFNEQFF.

The chain has TRBV2 and TRBJ1-3; D may be TRBD1 (5 bases). V lost 2 bases, J lost 4 bases, and 12 bases lay in between. The germline gives CDR1 SNHLY, CDR2 FYNNEI. The CDR3 contains 15 residues. The DNA for the CDR3 is TGTGCCAGCAGTGAAAGGGGTCCGAGGGGAAACACCATATATTTT. Translating it yields CASSERGPRGNTIYF.

This clonotype was detected a few times. The chain combines TRBV5-1 with TRBJ2-3, with D possibly being TRBD1 (5 bases). The better agreement between TRBJ1-5 and the DNA end casts doubt on the J call. Per the germline V gene, CDR1 is SGHRS and CDR2 is YFSETQ. The length of the CDR3 is 16 residues. CDR3: CASSEGLAGGADTQHF. CDR3 nucleotide sequence: TGCGCCAGCAGCGAGGGACTAGCGGGAGGTGCAGATACGCAGCATTTT.

Many counts were recorded for this clonotype. The rearrangement uses TRBV6-1 and TRBJ1-6; the D is unclear. The CDR3 runs to 13 residues. Between the trimmed V and J ends, which lost 6 bases and 7 bases, there was a span of 10 bases. The germline V gene encodes CDR1 MNHNS and CDR2 SASEGT. This CDR3 reads CASRKVGNSPLHF. Written as DNA, the CDR3 is TGTGCCAGCAGGAAGGTGGGAAATTCACCCCTCCACTTT.

In this sample, this clonotype turned up a few times. This chain uses TRBV18 with TRBJ2-5; 7 bases align to TRBD1. The CDR3 consists of 14 residues. With V trimmed by 6 bases and J by 2 bases, 6 bases remained unmatched. Per germline, CDR1 KGHSH and CDR2 LQKENI. The CDR3 DNA is TGTGCCAGCTCTCTCCGACAGGGTCAAGAGACCCAGTACTTC. Its translation is CASSLRQGQETQYF. Supplemented by reference TRBV18 and TRBJ2-5, the full variable domain reads NAGVMQNPRHLVRRRGQEARLRCSPMKGHSHVYWYRQLPEEGLKFMVYLQKENIIDESGMPKERFSAEFPKEGPSILRIQQVVRGDSAAYFCASSLRQGQETQYFGPGTRLLVL.